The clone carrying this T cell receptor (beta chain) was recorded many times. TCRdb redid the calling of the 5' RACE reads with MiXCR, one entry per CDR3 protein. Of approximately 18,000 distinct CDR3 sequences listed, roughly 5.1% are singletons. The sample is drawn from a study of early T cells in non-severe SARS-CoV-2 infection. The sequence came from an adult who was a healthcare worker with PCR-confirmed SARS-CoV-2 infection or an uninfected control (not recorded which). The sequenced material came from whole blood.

The CDR3 protein is CASSFFSAVPNSPLHF. For the CDR3, the DNA is TGTGCCAGCAGCTTCTTCTCTGCCGTTCCTAATTCACCCCTCCACTTT. J is TRBJ1-6 and V is TRBV11-2, with unresolved D. V lost 3 bases to trimming and J lost 6 bases, with 15 bases between them. The CDR3 length is 16 residues. Germline V gene data show CDR1 as SGHAT and CDR2 as FQNNGV.